These 26 T cell receptor beta chains were sequenced from one sample in a study of CD8+CD57+ T cells in acquired aplastic anemia. Genomic DNA constituted the template upon which TCR beta VDJ and CDR3 profiling was performed. TCRdb called the reads again in MiXCR, with one record for every CDR3 protein. The sample lists about 160,000 distinct CDR3 sequences, 40% to 60% seen once, with 25% to 40% in the top ten. Patients picked for sequencing had shown CD8+CD57+ cell expansion detected by flow cytometry. The sequenced sample consisted of sorted CD4+, CD8+, or CD8+CD57+ T cells (not recorded which) from PBMCs. These receptors were taken from a human donor with aplastic anemia.

This clonotype was seen repeatedly, ten times or more. The chain has TRBV3-1 and TRBJ2-7, with D unresolved. Germline loops: CDR1 LGHDT, CDR2 YNNKEL (reference sequence). The CDR3 totals 13 residues. The V and J ends lost 2 bases and 3 bases respectively, with 8 bases between them. Here the CDR3 reads CASSQHEIYEQYF. DNA for the CDR3: TGTGCCAGCAGCCAACATGAAATCTACGAGCAGTACTTC.

The chain uses TRBV9 and TRBJ2-5; D perhaps matches TRBD1 (5 bases). Per the germline V gene, CDR1 is SGDLS and CDR2 is YYNGEE. There are 19 residues in the CDR3. V lost 0 bases to trimming and J lost 0 bases, with 21 bases between them. The CDR3, as DNA: TGTGCCAGCAGCGTAGCTCCATCCGGGCAGGGTACTAACCAAGAGACCCAGTACTTC. This codes for CASSVAPSGQGTNQETQYF.

This clonotype was counted many times. This chain uses TRBV12-3 or TRBV12-4 with TRBJ1-2; D might be TRBD1 (6 bases). The CDR3 length is 15 residues. V lost 4 bases and J 7 bases, leaving 19 bases between the germline ends. CDR3 coding DNA: TGTGCCAGCAGTTCTTGGGCGTGGGGGGCAGGTGGCTACACCTTC. It codes for CASSSWAWGAGGYTF.

The rearrangement links TRBV2 to TRBJ2-7, with D hard to call. The V and J ends lost 7 bases and 0 bases respectively, with 10 bases between them. Germline V CDR1 and CDR2: SNHLY, FYNNEI. CDR3 length: 13 amino acids. This CDR3 is CASTDLPSYEQYF. The CDR3 bases are TGTGCCAGCACCGACCTGCCCTCCTACGAGCAGTACTTC.

The rearrangement joins TRBV2 to TRBJ1-5; D gene uncertain. CDR3 length: 13 residues. Trimming shortened V by 2 bases and J by 5 bases, and 7 bases separated the two germline ends. Germline V gene lookup returns CDR1 SNHLY and CDR2 FYNNEI. CDR3 loop: CASSESGYQPQHF. CDR3 DNA: TGTGCCAGCAGTGAATCAGGCTATCAGCCCCAGCATTTT.

This clonotype was detected ten times or more. V and J are TRBV12-3 or TRBV12-4 and TRBJ2-5; 7 bases line up with TRBD1. V lost 2 bases and J lost 5; bases outside the gene matches: 14. There are 17 residues in the CDR3. CDR3 in amino acids: CASSLYADRRSGETQYF. The CDR3 coding sequence is TGTGCCAGCAGTTTATATGCGGACAGGAGGAGCGGCGAGACCCAGTACTTC.

The table lists this clonotype with a few counts. CDR3 in DNA: TGTGCCAGCAGTTTAATGGGCCGCTCTAACTATGGCTACACCTTC. Translating it yields CASSLMGRSNYGYTF. The chain has TRBV27 and TRBJ1-2; the D is unclear. The CDR3 is made up of 15 amino acids. The V gene lost 2 bases and the J gene lost 0 bases, with 10 bases spanning the gap. Germline V gives CDR1 MNHEY, CDR2 SMNVEV (reference sequence).

V and J are TRBV24-1 and TRBJ2-7, with D possibly being TRBD1 (5 bases). This CDR3 comprises 17 residues. V lost 4 bases and J lost 2, with 20 bases in between. Looked up from germline, CDR1 is KGHDR and CDR2 is SFDVKD. As DNA, the CDR3 is TGTGCCACCAGTGAACTGGACATGGGGCACCGTCCCTACGAGCAGTACTTC. This codes for CATSELDMGHRPYEQYF.

The chain recombines TRBV3-1 with TRBJ1-1, with TRBD1 matching over 8 bases. CDR1 LGHDT and CDR2 YNNKEL come from the germline V gene (reference sequence). With V trimmed by 0 bases and J by 3 bases, 6 bases remained unmatched. There are 16 residues in the CDR3. The CDR3 is CASSQDEDRDDTEAFF. The CDR3 DNA is TGTGCCAGCAGCCAAGATGAGGACAGGGACGACACTGAAGCTTTCTTT. The full variable domain, its missing parts supplied by reference TRBV3-1 and TRBJ1-1, is DTAVSQTPKYLVTQMGNDKSIKCEQNLGHDTMYWYKQDSKKFLKIMFSYNNKELIINETVPNRFSPKSPDKAHLNLHINSLELGDSAVYFCASSQDEDRDDTEAFFGQGTRLTVV.

The V call is TRBV12-3 or TRBV12-4, the J call TRBJ2-7; 9 nucleotides match TRBD1. Germline trimming cut 4 bases from V and 0 bases from J; bases unmatched to any gene: 7. The CDR3 is made up of 16 amino acids. The CDR3 loop reads CASSSAGTGHSYEQYF. The CDR3 DNA reads as TGTGCCAGCAGTTCCGCCGGGACAGGGCACTCCTACGAGCAGTACTTC.

The chain carries TRBV20-1 and TRBJ2-3; D not resolved. This CDR3 contains 13 residues. The germline CDR1 and CDR2 sequences are DFQATT and SNEGSKA (reference sequence). Trimming left V 4 bases short and J 0 bases short, with 8 bases between. The CDR3 loop reads CSAKWPSTDTQYF. The CDR3, as DNA: TGCAGTGCTAAGTGGCCAAGCACAGATACGCAGTATTTT.

The rearrangement joins TRBV15 to TRBJ2-2; TRBD1 matches 8 bases. With 9 bases clipped from V and 5 bases from J, the junction kept 14 bases outside the gene matches. This CDR3 is 16 amino acids long. Germline values: CDR1 LNHNV, CDR2 YYDKDF (reference sequence). The CDR3 protein is CATKSGQGEGTGELFF. The CDR3 nucleotides read TGTGCCACTAAATCTGGACAGGGTGAGGGGACCGGGGAGCTGTTTTTT.

The chain has TRBV11-2 and TRBJ2-5, with D unclear. V dropped 2 bases and J dropped 5 bases, with 9 bases sitting between them. This CDR3 comprises 13 residues. From germline, CDR1 is SGHAT and CDR2 FQNNGV. DNA for the CDR3: TGTGCCAGCAGCTTAACCCCCTACGAGACCCAGTACTTC. Its protein is CASSLTPYETQYF.

The V gene is TRBV2, the J gene TRBJ2-3, with D possibly TRBD1 on 5 matching bases. From germline, CDR1 is SNHLY and CDR2 FYNNEI. V was clipped by 6 bases and J by 10 bases, with 17 bases between them. CDR3 length: 13 residues. The CDR3 bases are TGTGCCAGCAGCCAAGTTAAGACAGCCCCGCAGTATTTT. It specifies CASSQVKTAPQYF.

This clonotype was picked up many times. One junction end disagrees with the germline gene, perhaps due to a read error. The gene calls are TRBV7-9 and TRBJ2-7; 9 bases fit TRBD1. Germline CDR1 SEHNR, CDR2 FQNEAQ (reference sequence). This CDR3 has 14 residues. The CDR3 here is CASSLGQGTYEQYF. CDR3 in DNA: TGCGCCAGCAGCTTGGGACAGGGTACCTACGAGCAGTACTTC.

There are many counts of this clonotype. CDR3 residues: CASRWGVSDNEQFF. The CDR3, as DNA: TGTGCCAGTAGGTGGGGAGTCAGCGACAATGAGCAGTTCTTC. The gene calls are TRBV19 and TRBJ2-1; perhaps TRBD2 as D (5 bases). The V gene's germline CDR1 is LNHDA and CDR2 SQIVND (reference sequence). CDR3 size: 14 residues. V dropped 6 bases and J dropped 5 bases, with 14 bases sitting between them.

The table lists this clonotype with many counts. This chain uses TRBV7-9 with TRBJ1-2; 7 nucleotides align to TRBD1. Per germline, CDR1 SEHNR and CDR2 FQNEAQ (reference sequence). J was trimmed by 3 bases and V by 3 bases; bases with no gene match: 1. This CDR3 has 13 residues. This chain's CDR3 is CASSFTGDYGYTF. The CDR3 bases are TGTGCCAGCAGCTTCACAGGGGACTATGGCTACACCTTC.

Worth noting for this clonotype: A clone one base away is much larger, so this may be a read error. The chain combines TRBV24-1 with TRBJ2-2; D perhaps matches TRBD2 (6 bases). CDR3 size: 15 residues. Germline assignment: CDR1 KGHDR and CDR2 SFDVKD. CDR3 residues: CATSRGGTNTRELFF. CDR3 nucleotides: TGTGCCACTTCTCGGGGCGGGACGAACACCAGGGAGCTGTTTTTT.

This clonotype was detected many times. The chain is built from TRBV6-1 and TRBJ2-7; 7 bases line up with TRBD1. CDR3 length: 13 residues. The V segment lost 5 bases and the J segment 1 base; nucleotides outside the gene matches: 2. Germline V CDR1 and CDR2: MNHNS, SASEGT. In nucleotides, the CDR3 is TGTGCCAGCAGTCCGACAGGGTCCTACGAGCAGTACTTC. Amino acid sequence: CASSPTGSYEQYF.

V is TRBV14 and J is TRBJ2-7, with D tentatively TRBD2 (6 bases). CDR1 SGHDN and CDR2 FVKESK come from the germline V gene. This CDR3 spans 15 amino acids. V dropped 6 bases and J dropped 2 bases, with 17 bases sitting between them. The CDR3 DNA reads as TGTGCCAGCAGGCCCCAGATGGGCGGGGCCTACGAGCAGTACTTC. Residues: CASRPQMGGAYEQYF. The complete variable domain, with remaining parts taken from reference TRBV14 and TRBJ2-7, reads EAGVTQFPSHSVIEKGQTVTLRCDPISGHDNLYWYRRVMGKEIKFLLHFVKESKQDESGMPNNRFLAERTGGTYSTLKVQPAELEDSGVYFCASRPQMGGAYEQYFGPGTRLTVT.

The chain carries TRBV14 and TRBJ2-7, with 10 bases identical to TRBD2. V lost 1 base, J lost 6 bases, and 6 bases stayed unmatched. The CDR3 has 15 amino acids. Germline CDR1 is SGHDN and CDR2 is FVKESK. In DNA form, the CDR3 reads TGTGCCAGCAGCCAAGCAGCTAGCGGGAGAACCGAGCAGTACTTC. As protein: CASSQAASGRTEQYF.

The chain recombines TRBV29-1 with TRBJ1-1; the match to TRBD1 covers 8 bases. With V trimmed by 6 bases and J by 5 bases, 8 bases remained unmatched. CDR1 is SQVTM, CDR2 ANQGSEA, per germline. The CDR3 has 13 amino acids. The CDR3 sequence is CSVQGARGTEAFF. In DNA, the CDR3 is TGCAGCGTCCAGGGGGCGCGGGGGACTGAAGCTTTCTTT.

This clonotype appeared many times. A read error is likely, as this CDR3 ends without the conserved phenylalanine or tryptophan. The V gene is TRBV20-1, the J gene TRBJ2-7, with unresolved D. Looked up from germline, CDR1 is DFQATT and CDR2 is SNEGSKA (reference sequence). V was trimmed by 5 bases and J by 0 bases, leaving 14 bases between them. CDR3 length: 14 residues. CDR3 protein: CSAFDSLISYEQYL. The CDR3 region has the DNA TGCAGTGCTTTTGACTCCCTAATCTCCTACGAGCAGTACCTC.

In its sample, this clonotype was seen once. V gene TRBV29-1 combines with J gene TRBJ1-6, with unresolved D. Germline CDR1 reads SQVTM; CDR2 reads ANQGSEA. V lost 6 bases and J 16 bases, leaving 22 bases between the germline ends. This CDR3 has 13 amino acids. CDR3 residues: CSVPSGSGYGLHF. CDR3 nucleotides: TGCAGCGTGCCTTCGGGGTCAGGTTATGGTCTCCACTTT.

As for this clonotype: This may arise from a read error, as a much more abundant clone is one base away. V gene TRBV7-2 combines with J gene TRBJ2-7; maybe TRBD2 (7 bases). The V gene's germline CDR1 is SGHTA and CDR2 FQGNSA. The CDR3 has 16 amino acids. The CDR3 DNA follows: TGTGCCAGCAGCTTAGCCCCACAGGGAGGGATCTACGAGCAGTGCTTC. This encodes CASSLAPQGGIYEQCF.

The chain recombines TRBV25-1 with TRBJ1-1, with 9 bases that match TRBD1. The CDR3 is made up of 15 amino acids. Trimming removed 4 bases from V and 6 bases from J; junction bases left unmatched: 9. Germline V gives CDR1 MGHDK, CDR2 SYGVNS. The CDR3 DNA sequence: TGTGCCAGCAGTGGGCGGGACAGGGTGGTACCTGAAGCTTTCTTT. As protein: CASSGRDRVVPEAFF.